This T cell receptor (beta chain) is from a study of tumor-infiltrating lymphocytes in oesophageal squamous cell carcinoma (TCRdb year 2016). Deletion took 5 bases off V and 3 bases off J, with a span of 11 bases between the germline ends. The germline V gene provides CDR1 SGHTA and CDR2 FQGTGA. Its CDR3 holds 13 amino acids, cysteine through phenylalanine. CDR3 DNA only is kept here, 39 bases in frame from base 1. Libraries were built with PCR. Sequencing relied on an Illumina HiSeq 2000. TCRdb handled the public reads itself, with Q25 trimming in fastp and clone calling in MiXCR, and kept productive beta chains. Duplicate CDR3 protein sequences are folded into a single record with the most common DNA and genes. Here the sample has around 19,000 distinct CDR3 sequences; 35% to 45% occur a single time. The ten top clones hold roughly a sixth of the sample. Worth noting for this clonotype: Its antigen remains undetermined. No base-level quality is on record; no much larger clone is a single base apart.

The chain uses TRBV7-3 and TRBJ2-7, and TRBD1 may be the D gene, going by 6 matching bases. The source of this sequence is a female donor with esophageal squamous cell carcinoma. The specimen was normal esophageal tissue next to the tumor. The sequenced DNA: TGTGCCAGCAGCCCACAGGGTAACTACGAGCAGTACTTC. This codes for CASSPQGNYEQYF.